The 16 T cell receptor beta chains below were found in one sample sequenced in a study of cytomegalovirus exposure and HLA in healthy donors. The PCR made use of 60 Vbeta and 13 Jbeta primers. Profiled with immunoSEQ multiplex PCR; TCRdb holds only in-frame clones, not every one. The sample comprises roughly 99,000 clones, 60% to 85% of which are singletons, and approximately 16% rests with the top ten. Sequenced input: PBMCs. These receptors came from a man in his sixties in good health and CMV-seropositive.

V is TRBV19 and J is TRBJ1-1; D is perhaps TRBD1 (6 bases). The CDR3 runs to 14 residues. V gave up 6 bases and J gave up 1 base, with 12 bases separating them. The germline V gene encodes CDR1 LNHDA and CDR2 SQIVND (reference sequence). As DNA, the CDR3 is TGTGCCAGTAGAATGGGAGGGGGGAACACTGAAGCTTTCTTT. Translated, it gives CASRMGGGNTEAFF.

V usage is TRBV7-8 and J usage is TRBJ2-5; 13 positions agree with TRBD2. V lost 3 bases, J lost 7 bases, and 2 bases stayed unmatched. Germline V lookup: CDR1 SGHVS, CDR2 FQNEAQ. The CDR3 runs 14 residues. The CDR3 loop reads CASSFRTSGGTQYF. In DNA form, the CDR3 reads TGTGCCAGCAGCTTCAGGACTAGCGGGGGGACCCAGTACTTC.

The chain is built from TRBV10-3 and TRBJ1-5; no clear D. Per the germline V gene, CDR1 is ENHRY and CDR2 is SYGVKD. The CDR3 is 14 residues long. Trimming took 3 bases from V and 2 from J, leaving 8 bases between them. CDR3 amino acids: CAISDSGGNQPQHF. CDR3 sequence (DNA): TGTGCCATCAGTGATTCGGGAGGCAATCAGCCCCAGCATTTT.

Only a few counts were recorded for this clone. This sequence joins TRBV6-5 and TRBJ1-6, with 10 bases fitting TRBD1. Germline V gene data show CDR1 as MNHEY and CDR2 as SVGAGI. V lost 4 bases to trimming and J lost 9 bases; unmatched junction nucleotides: 0. CDR3 length: 13 residues. In nucleotides, the CDR3 is TGTGCCAGCAGTTGGACAGGGGGTTCACCCCTCCACTTT. Translation gives CASSWTGGSPLHF.

This chain uses TRBV5-4 with TRBJ2-1; 8 nucleotides agree with TRBD2. J lost 5 bases, V lost 0 bases, and 1 base had no gene match. Germline CDR1 and CDR2: SGHNT and YYREEE (reference sequence). The CDR3 has 14 residues. In DNA, the CDR3 is TGTGCCAGCAGCTTGGAACTAGCGGACAATGAGCAGTTCTTC. This codes for CASSLELADNEQFF.

This CDR3 reads CASRTSGGPAYEQYF. CDR3 in DNA: TGTGCCAGCAGGACGAGCGGGGGGCCAGCCTACGAGCAGTACTTC. The genes are TRBV13 and TRBJ2-7, with TRBD2 matching over 9 bases. This CDR3 has 15 amino acids. Germline-derived CDR1 and CDR2 are PRHDT and FYEKMQ (reference sequence). J lost 2 bases, V lost 6 bases, and 8 bases had no gene match.

This chain connects TRBV6-1 to TRBJ2-5; no clear D. Deletions cut 7 bases from V and 1 base from J, with 7 bases between. Germline V gives CDR1 MNHNS, CDR2 SASEGT. There are 12 residues in the CDR3. This CDR3 reads CASKSLQETQYF. Here the CDR3 DNA reads TGTGCCAGCAAGAGTCTCCAAGAGACCCAGTACTTC.

V is TRBV14 and J is TRBJ2-5, with 7 bases aligning to TRBD2. CDR1 and CDR2 (germline): SGHDN, FVKESK. This CDR3 comprises 12 residues. V gave up 1 base and J gave up 7 bases; unmatched junction bases: 0. CDR3 sequence (DNA): TGTGCCAGCAGCCAAGGGGAGGGGACCCAGTACTTC. Protein product: CASSQGEGTQYF.

This chain links TRBV5-1 with TRBJ2-5; TRBD2 matches at 12 bases. V dropped 3 bases and J dropped 5; count of bases not matched to a gene: 2. The germline gives CDR1 SGHRS, CDR2 YFSETQ. The CDR3 runs to 14 residues. The CDR3 loop is CASSSSGGEETQYF. The CDR3 nucleotides read TGCGCCAGCAGCTCTAGCGGGGGGGAGGAGACCCAGTACTTC.

The chain combines TRBV19 with TRBJ1-5; 7 positions match TRBD1. Per the germline V gene, CDR1 is LNHDA and CDR2 is SQIVND (reference sequence). The CDR3 covers 13 residues. V lost 5 bases to trimming and J lost 12 bases; unmatched junction nucleotides: 10. The CDR3 reads CASSSDRVENQHF. The DNA of the CDR3 is TGTGCCAGTAGTTCAGACAGGGTAGAGAACCAGCATTTT.

The chain employs TRBV2 and TRBJ2-4; D possibly corresponds to TRBD1 (6 bases). Trimming shortened V by 9 bases and J by 1 base, and 19 bases separated the two germline ends. There are 16 residues in the CDR3. Germline CDR1 SNHLY, CDR2 FYNNEI. This CDR3 is CASEWGTGIAKNIQYF. The DNA for the CDR3 is TGTGCCAGTGAGTGGGGAACAGGGATTGCCAAAAACATTCAGTACTTC.

J is TRBJ2-7 and V is TRBV28; D is undetermined. CDR3 length: 12 residues. Germline assignment: CDR1 MDHEN and CDR2 SYDVKM. The V gene lost 6 bases and the J gene lost 3 bases, with 9 bases spanning the gap. The CDR3 region has the DNA TGTGCCAGCAGCCGTATCGTCTACGAGCAGTACTTC. Its translation: CASSRIVYEQYF. Filled out from reference TRBV28 and TRBJ2-7, the complete variable domain reads DVKVTQSSRYLVKRTGEKVFLECVQDMDHENMFWYRQDPGLGLRLIYFSYDVKMKEKGDIPEGYSVSREKKERFSLILESASTNQTSMYLCASSRIVYEQYFGPGTRLTVT.

V and J are TRBV27 and TRBJ1-5; D perhaps matches TRBD1 (6 bases). The CDR3 is made up of 14 amino acids. CDR1 and CDR2 (germline): MNHEY, SMNVEV (reference sequence). Trimming stripped 6 bases from V and 3 bases from J, with 12 bases between. The CDR3 DNA reads TGTGCCAGCAGGTATACAGGGATCAATCAGCCCCAGCATTTT. Its protein is CASRYTGINQPQHF.

The chain links TRBV28 to TRBJ1-2; 7 bases map to TRBD1. Germline-derived CDR1 and CDR2 are MDHEN and SYDVKM. J was trimmed by 4 bases and V by 2 bases; bases with no gene match: 7. The CDR3 totals 15 residues. Written as DNA, the CDR3 is TGTGCCAGCAGTTTAAGCTCCTGGGACAGCTATGGCTACACCTTC. Translating gives CASSLSSWDSYGYTF.

This clone was seen a handful of times. This chain joins TRBV7-3 and TRBJ1-4; TRBD1 matches at 10 bases. Germline values: CDR1 SGHTA, CDR2 FQGTGA. CDR3 length: 15 residues. The trim removed 5 bases at V and 7 bases at J, leaving 7 bases unmatched. CDR3 sequence (DNA): TGTGCCAGCAGCAGAGCCGGGACAGGGGTTGAAAAACTGTTTTTT. It codes for CASSRAGTGVEKLFF.

The chain is built from TRBV5-1 and TRBJ2-2, with 10 nucleotides matching TRBD1. This CDR3 has 15 residues. CDR1 is SGHRS, CDR2 YFSETQ, per germline. V trimming: 4 bases; J trimming: 3 bases; junction bases outside the gene matches: 3. CDR3 amino acids: CASSLDRGDTGELFF. The CDR3 DNA sequence: TGCGCCAGCAGCCTGGACAGGGGGGACACCGGGGAGCTGTTTTTT.